A single sample is the source of the 5 T cell receptor beta chains below, sequenced in a study of T cells in Graves' hyperthyroidism and ophthalmopathy. It was RNA transcripts that yielded the amplified TCR beta CDR3 regions. The TCR CDR3 first-round RT-PCR relied on the HTBI primer set. In TCRdb, the multiplex PCR reads were re-called with MiXCR into one record per CDR3 protein. Among about 380,000 distinct CDR3 sequences listed, about 18% were seen once. The sample taken for sequencing was blood. Receptors were obtained from a man younger than 35 with Graves' ophthalmopathy.

In the case of this clonotype: A read error may explain this, as a much larger clone is one base away. DNA of the CDR3: TGTGCCAGCAGCTTGGGCAGGGCCATGAACACTGAAGCTTTCTTT. This sequence encodes CASSLGRAMNTEAFF. The chain couples TRBV11-1 to TRBJ1-1; possible D gene TRBD1, 5 bases. This CDR3 has 15 residues. CDR1 and CDR2 (germline): SGHAT, FQDESV (reference sequence). The V end was cut by 3 bases, the J end by 0 bases, with 11 bases between.

This rearrangement joins TRBV6-1 to TRBJ2-7; no clear D gene. CDR1 is MNHNS, CDR2 SASEGT, per germline. V shed 9 bases and J shed 1 base, with 10 bases lying between them. CDR3 length equals 12 residues. The chain's CDR3 is CASKPSSYEQYF. CDR3 in DNA: TGTGCCAGTAAACCAAGTTCCTACGAGCAGTACTTC.

This clonotype came up many times. The chain combines TRBV2 with TRBJ2-1; 12 positions agree with TRBD2. After removal of 7 bases from V and 4 bases from J, the junction contained 5 bases not matched to a gene. This CDR3 is 15 amino acids long. CDR1 and CDR2 from the germline V gene are SNHLY and FYNNEI. The CDR3 sequence is CASTRLAGVYNEQFF. In DNA form, the CDR3 reads TGTGCCAGCACCCGACTAGCGGGGGTATACAATGAGCAGTTCTTC. Drawing the rest from reference TRBV2 and TRBJ2-1, the complete variable domain is EPEVTQTPSHQVTQMGQEVILRCVPISNHLYFYWYRQILGQKVEFLVSFYNNEISEKSEIFDDQFSVERPDGSNFTLKIRSTKLEDSAMYFCASTRLAGVYNEQFFGPGTRLTVL.

V gene TRBV7-8 combines with J gene TRBJ2-7; no clear D gene. Germline CDR1 and CDR2: SGHVS and FQNEAQ. This CDR3 contains 12 residues. Trimming shortened V by 5 bases and J by 4 bases, and 9 bases separated the two germline ends. The CDR3 loop is CASSQPTYEQYF. The CDR3 DNA follows: TGTGCCAGCAGCCAACCAACTTACGAGCAGTACTTC.

This clonotype has at least ten counts. The J gene is TRBJ2-7, the V gene TRBV5-8; maybe TRBD1 (7 bases). Trimming pared 3 bases from V and 1 base from J, leaving 11 bases between. The CDR3 has 14 residues. CDR1 and CDR2 (germline): SGHTS, YDEGEE. DNA for the CDR3: TGTGCCAGCAGCTGGGGGGACAGTTCCTACGAGCAGTACTTC. Protein sequence: CASSWGDSSYEQYF.